These T cell receptor beta chains were read from a single sample in a study of T-cell memory formation after mild COVID-19. Each CDR3 protein gets one entry after TCRdb re-called the 5' RACE reads with MiXCR. The top ten hold roughly 4.3% of the sample, which has about 180,000 distinct CDR3 sequences, about 18% seen once. Specimen: PBMCs or a T cell subset sorted from them (not recorded which). The receptors shown here come from a man younger than 35 who had mild COVID-19 (a few samples of this study predate the infection). Cell type and time point are not known. Each CDR3 is given with its conserved first and last residue. The D gene is left open where the match is weak. Clone size, where shown, is once, few, many, or a class for clones that have expanded.

V	J	size	D	CDR3	DNA
TRBV5-1	TRBJ2-1	NA	NA	CASSLGASKNEQFF	TGCGCCAGCAGCTTGGGGGCCAGCAAAAATGAGCAGTTCTTC
TRBV7-2	TRBJ2-5	NA	TRBD2	CASSSPGLGETQYF	TGTGCCAGCAGCTCACCGGGACTAGGAGAGACCCAGTACTTC
TRBV7-2	TRBJ1-1	NA	NA	CASSLGGLVTEAFF	TGTGCCAGCAGCTTGGGGGGATTGGTCACTGAAGCTTTCTTT
TRBV7-6	TRBJ2-5	few	NA	CASSLESGFVGETQYF	TGTGCCAGCAGCTTGGAGAGCGGGTTCGTAGGAGAGACCCAGTACTTC
TRBV7-2	TRBJ2-2	many	NA	CASRGTGNTGELFF	TGTGCCAGCAGGGGGACGGGGAACACCGGGGAGCTGTTTTTT
TRBV7-3	TRBJ2-1	NA	NA	CASQSPDTNEQFF	TGTGCCAGCCAATCCCCGGATACTAATGAGCAGTTCTTC
TRBV7-2	TRBJ1-5	few	NA	CASRDQPQHF	TGTGCCAGCAGAGATCAGCCCCAGCATTTT
TRBV6-2/TRBV6-3	TRBJ2-7	NA	NA	CASSYSANGEQYF	TGTGCCAGCAGTTACTCTGCGAACGGGGAGCAGTACTTC
TRBV7-2	TRBJ1-3	NA	NA	CASSFAGGNTIYF	TGTGCCAGCAGCTTTGCTGGAGGAAACACCATATATTTT
TRBV7-2	TRBJ2-3	few	TRBD2	CASSLFASGGGADTQYF	TGTGCCAGCAGCTTATTCGCTAGCGGGGGAGGGGCAGATACGCAGTATTTT
TRBV18	TRBJ2-4	few	TRBD1	CASSPDRVVNIQYF	TGTGCCAGCTCCCCGGACAGGGTGGTAAACATTCAGTACTTC
TRBV7-9	TRBJ1-6	few	TRBD1	CASSSGQGALSSPLHF	TGTGCCAGCAGCTCGGGACAGGGGGCATTGTCTTCACCCCTCCACTTT
TRBV27	TRBJ1-2	NA	TRBD1	CASRSFQGDGYTF	TGTGCCAGCAGATCGTTTCAGGGGGATGGCTACACCTTC
TRBV5-5	TRBJ1-2	NA	NA	CASSLEGIGGYTF	TGTGCCAGCAGCTTGGAAGGGATCGGCGGCTACACCTTC
TRBV7-3	TRBJ2-5	many	TRBD2	CASSLAGVPQETQYF	TGTGCCAGCAGCTTAGCGGGGGTCCCTCAGGAGACCCAGTACTTC
TRBV30	TRBJ1-3	few	NA	CAWTPLKRTIYF	TGTGCCTGGACCCCATTAAAAAGGACCATATATTTT
TRBV7-2	TRBJ1-1	NA	TRBD1	CASSFEGASRAFF	TGTGCCAGCAGCTTCGAGGGGGCGTCCCGCGCTTTCTTT
TRBV7-3	TRBJ2-3	few	NA	CASSFEYTQYF	TGTGCCAGCAGCTTCGAGTATACGCAGTATTTT
TRBV29-1	TRBJ1-2	few	NA	CSVGYGGDGYTF	TGCAGCGTTGGGTACGGGGGGGATGGCTACACCTTC
TRBV5-1	TRBJ2-3	NA	NA	CASRAATGAPTDTQYF	TGCGCCAGCAGGGCAGCGACAGGAGCTCCCACAGATACGCAGTATTTT
TRBV4-2	TRBJ1-2	few	TRBD1	CASSPSQGTANYGYTF	TGTGCCAGCAGCCCCTCCCAGGGGACAGCTAACTATGGCTACACCTTC
TRBV20-1	TRBJ2-5	few	NA	CSARASGYETQYF	TGCAGTGCTAGAGCCTCAGGGTACGAGACCCAGTACTTC
TRBV12-3/TRBV12-4	TRBJ1-2	many	NA	CASSLMRVYGYTF	TGTGCCAGCAGTTTAATGAGGGTCTATGGCTACACCTTC
TRBV7-9	TRBJ1-2	NA	NA	CASSLEGPRGYTF	TGTGCCAGCAGCTTAGAAGGGCCGCGTGGCTACACCTTC
TRBV5-1	TRBJ2-3	NA	NA	CASDFGQGDTQYF	TGCGCCAGCGATTTCGGGCAGGGCGATACGCAGTATTTT
TRBV6-6	TRBJ1-1	few	TRBD1	CASSYLVDRGNTEAFF	TGTGCCAGCAGTTATCTGGTGGACAGGGGGAACACTGAAGCTTTCTTT
TRBV28	TRBJ2-3	NA	TRBD2	CAIGGGSTDTQYF	TGTGCCATCGGCGGGGGTAGCACAGATACGCAGTATTTT
TRBV5-5	TRBJ2-7	few	NA	CASRTGPSSYEQYF	TGTGCCAGCAGGACGGGGCCCAGCTCCTACGAGCAGTACTTC
TRBV20-1	TRBJ1-1	many	TRBD1	CSATPYNRGNTEAFF	TGCAGTGCTACACCTTATAACAGGGGGAACACTGAAGCTTTCTTT
TRBV25-1	TRBJ1-3	NA	NA	CAIQASTGNTIYF	TGTGCCATCCAGGCCAGTACTGGAAACACCATATATTTT
TRBV15	TRBJ1-3	NA	NA	CATSRGLVGNTIYF	TGTGCCACCAGCAGAGGGTTGGTAGGAAACACCATATATTTT
TRBV20-1	TRBJ1-6	NA	TRBD1	CSARVRDSRSSYNSPLHF	TGCAGTGCTAGAGTTAGGGACAGCCGGAGCTCCTATAATTCACCCCTCCACTTT
TRBV7-2	TRBJ1-2	NA	NA	CASSLSQTIRYTF	TGTGCCAGCAGCTTAAGCCAAACCATTCGCTACACCTTC
TRBV12-3/TRBV12-4	TRBJ1-6	NA	NA	CASSKSSYNSPLHF	TGTGCCAGCAGTAAAAGCTCCTATAATTCACCCCTCCACTTT
TRBV12-3/TRBV12-4	TRBJ1-3	NA	NA	CASSPTTGNTIYF	TGTGCCAGCAGTCCGACAACCGGAAACACCATATATTTT